These 29 T cell receptor beta chains share one sample of origin, sequenced in a study of T cell changes during pregnancy in multiple sclerosis. Method: immunoSEQ multiplex PCR; TCRdb's copy keeps in-frame clones and lacks some. The repertoire consists of some 90,000 clones, with 91% occurring once and the leading ten covering around 1.8%. Source: peripheral blood, taken after pregnancy. These receptors originate from a female donor in good health, enrolled as a control in a pregnancy study.

The chain recombines TRBV18 with TRBJ1-1, with D perhaps matching TRBD1 (5 bases). The CDR3 totals 16 residues. The germline V and J ends were trimmed by 6 bases and 3 bases, with 20 bases remaining between them. Germline V gene data show CDR1 as KGHSH and CDR2 as LQKENI. As DNA, the CDR3 is TGTGCCAGCTCCCGCAGGGAAAGCAAAGGGGACACTGAAGCTTTCTTT. Protein product: CASSRRESKGDTEAFF.

This chain uses TRBV29-1 with TRBJ2-7; 9 bases fit TRBD1. Germline values: CDR1 SQVTM, CDR2 ANQGSEA. This CDR3 has 13 residues. The chain's CDR3 is CSATGQGSYEQYF. For the CDR3, the DNA is TGCAGTGCTACGGGACAGGGTTCCTACGAGCAGTACTTC.

The chain uses TRBV5-4 and TRBJ2-7; a possible D gene is TRBD1 (5 bases). Looked up from germline, CDR1 is SGHNT and CDR2 is YYREEE (reference sequence). Trimming removed 4 bases at V and 5 bases at J, with 13 bases between. This CDR3 has 13 residues. CDR3 loop: CASSPPARDEQYF. The CDR3 DNA sequence: TGTGCCAGCAGCCCCCCTGCCAGGGACGAGCAGTACTTC.

V gene TRBV6-1 combines with J gene TRBJ1-1, with 10 bases fitting TRBD1. The CDR3 has 16 amino acids. The germline CDR1 and CDR2 sequences are MNHNS and SASEGT. The ends lost 4 bases at V and 3 bases at J; junction bases unmatched: 8. The CDR3 reads CASSAGTGVGYTEAFF. The CDR3 region has the DNA TGTGCCAGCAGTGCCGGGACAGGGGTCGGATACACTGAAGCTTTCTTT.

This rearrangement joins TRBV6-6 to TRBJ1-5, with D unresolved. Germline CDR1 and CDR2: MNHNY and SVGAGI (reference sequence). CDR3 length equals 14 residues. Trimming pared 3 bases from V and 3 bases from J, leaving 9 bases between. The CDR3 sequence is CASSYEVPNQPQHF. CDR3 in DNA: TGTGCCAGCAGTTATGAGGTCCCCAATCAGCCCCAGCATTTT.

The chain recombines TRBV7-2 with TRBJ1-3; 7 bases match TRBD1. The germline CDR1 and CDR2 sequences are SGHTA and FQGNSA. The CDR3 is 14 amino acids. Unmatched junction bases numbered 3, after V lost 5 bases and J lost 2 bases. The CDR3 region has the DNA TGTGCCAGCAGCCTACAGGGGACTGGAAACACCATATATTTT. Translating it yields CASSLQGTGNTIYF. Full variable domain (outside the CDR3, taken from reference TRBV7-2 and TRBJ1-3): GAGVSQSPSNKVTEKGKDVELRCDPISGHTALYWYRQSLGQGLEFLIYFQGNSAPDKSGLPSDRFSAERTGGSVSTLTIQRTQQEDSAVYLCASSLQGTGNTIYFGEGSWLTVV.

This chain joins TRBV18 and TRBJ2-2; D is ambiguous. The CDR3 spans 13 residues. The ends were cut back, 4 bases at V and 7 bases at J, with 10 bases in the middle. Germline CDR1 is KGHSH and CDR2 is LQKENI. In DNA form, the CDR3 reads TGTGCCAGCTCACAAGTCGGTGGCGGGGAGCTGTTTTTT. Amino acid sequence: CASSQVGGGELFF.

This clone showed up just once. This chain uses TRBV7-9 with TRBJ1-2; D may be TRBD1 (5 bases). Germline V gene data show CDR1 as SEHNR and CDR2 as FQNEAQ (reference sequence). The CDR3 contains 15 residues. The germline V and J ends were trimmed by 5 bases and 4 bases, with 17 bases remaining between them. DNA for the CDR3: TGTGCCAGCAGCCTAGAGTACGGACAAAGCTATGGCTACACCTTC. Encoded protein: CASSLEYGQSYGYTF.

CDR3 loop: CATSRDRGRMKLFF. Written as DNA, the CDR3 is TGTGCCACCAGCAGAGATAGAGGAAGGATGAAACTGTTTTTT. The V and J genes are TRBV15 and TRBJ1-4; no clear D gene. Germline V lookup: CDR1 LNHNV, CDR2 YYDKDF (reference sequence). V lost 0 bases and J lost 11, with 13 bases in between. The CDR3 extends over 14 amino acids.

With respect to this clone: The junction does not match germline at one end; this may be a read error. This chain connects TRBV7-7 to TRBJ2-7; D may be TRBD2 (6 bases). Germline CDR1 and CDR2: SSHAT and FNYEAQ (reference sequence). This CDR3 has 14 residues. In DNA form, the CDR3 reads TGTGCTAGCAGCCTGAGCGGGCCTCCCAACGAGCAGTACTTC. It yields the protein CASSLSGPPNEQYF.

This chain joins TRBV4-2 and TRBJ2-5; maybe TRBD2 (6 bases). The end of the DNA fits TRBJ2-7 better, so the J call may be wrong. Germline values: CDR1 LGHNA, CDR2 YNFKEQ. The CDR3 contains 14 residues. CDR3 sequence reads: CASSQIGTGDEQYF. The CDR3 region has the DNA TGTGCCAGCAGCCAAATCGGGACGGGAGACGAGCAGTACTTC.

The chain is built from TRBV4-3 and TRBJ2-3; TRBD2 aligns across 10 bases. Trimming removed 0 bases from V and 0 bases from J; junction bases left unmatched: 6. There are 18 residues in the CDR3. Germline V lookup: CDR1 LGHNA, CDR2 YSLEER. CDR3 sequence (DNA): TGCGCCAGCAGCCAAGAACCTAGCGGGGGTTCTAGCACAGATACGCAGTATTTT. Translated, it gives CASSQEPSGGSSTDTQYF.

Remarks on this clone: At one of its ends the junction is not consistent with the germline gene, which may arise from a read error. This chain uses TRBV15 with TRBJ1-1; tentative D call: TRBD1 (6 bases). This CDR3 has 14 residues. Per germline, CDR1 LNHNV and CDR2 YYDKDF (reference sequence). As DNA, the CDR3 is TGTGCCACCGGCAGGAATACAGGGTGGTCTGAAGCTTTCTTT. Encoded protein: CATGRNTGWSEAFF. The whole variable domain, filled in from reference TRBV15 and TRBJ1-1, reads DAMVIQNPRYQVTQFGKPVTLSCSQTLNHNVMYWYQQKSSQAPKLLFHYYDKDFNNEADTPDNFQSRRPNTSFCFLDIRSPGLGDTAMYLCATGRNTGWSEAFFGQGTRLTVV.

The J gene is TRBJ1-1, the V gene TRBV2, with 8 positions matching TRBD1. Germline-derived CDR1 and CDR2 are SNHLY and FYNNEI. CDR3 size: 13 residues. Trimming cost V 7 bases and J 4 bases; bases outside gene matches: 5. The CDR3 sequence is CASIRQGFTEAFF. CDR3 coding DNA: TGTGCCAGCATTCGACAGGGGTTCACTGAAGCTTTCTTT.

The CDR3 DNA reads as TGTGCCAGCACCCCAGCGAACACCGGGGAGCTGTTTTTT. Its protein is CASTPANTGELFF. The chain has TRBV27 and TRBJ2-2, with D uncertain. Germline V gene data show CDR1 as MNHEY and CDR2 as SMNVEV (reference sequence). The CDR3 is 13 amino acids. The V and J ends lost 7 bases and 0 bases respectively, with 6 bases between them.

This chain connects TRBV7-2 to TRBJ2-3; TRBD1 agrees at 7 bases. In germline, CDR1 is SGHTA, CDR2 FQGNSA. This CDR3 spans 15 amino acids. With 4 bases clipped from V and 1 base from J, the junction kept 5 bases outside the gene matches. The CDR3 bases are TGTGCCAGCAGCTCTCGACAGGGAGGCACAGATACGCAGTATTTT. This sequence encodes CASSSRQGGTDTQYF.

The chain carries TRBV4-3 and TRBJ2-1; 8 bases align to TRBD1. The V gene's germline CDR1 is LGHNA and CDR2 YSLEER. The CDR3 totals 15 residues. Unmatched junction bases numbered 5, after V lost 0 bases and J lost 7 bases. This CDR3 reads CASSQEYDRGNEQFF. The CDR3 region has the DNA TGCGCCAGCAGCCAAGAGTACGACAGGGGAAATGAGCAGTTCTTC.

This clone came up a few times. The rearrangement joins TRBV29-1 to TRBJ1-5, with D possibly being TRBD1 (6 bases). V lost 2 bases and J 3 bases, leaving 8 bases between the germline ends. The CDR3 extends over 13 amino acids. Germline V gene lookup returns CDR1 SQVTM and CDR2 ANQGSEA. The CDR3: CSVESGDNQPQHF. Written as DNA, the CDR3 is TGCAGCGTTGAATCAGGGGACAATCAGCCCCAGCATTTT.

This clone was counted only a few times. V usage is TRBV14 and J usage is TRBJ1-4; D is unclear. Trimming cost V 1 base and J 10 bases, with 10 bases left between them. The CDR3 covers 13 residues. From germline, CDR1 is SGHDN and CDR2 FVKESK. CDR3 residues: CASSQGQVGKLFF. In DNA, the CDR3 is TGTGCCAGCAGCCAAGGGCAGGTGGGAAAACTGTTTTTT.

As regards this clone: An end of the junction differs from the germline gene, which may be a read error. V gene TRBV7-7 combines with J gene TRBJ2-2; D remains unclear. Germline-derived CDR1 and CDR2 are SSHAT and FNYEAQ (reference sequence). The CDR3 contains 13 residues. CDR3 sequence reads: CASSRRDTGELFF. CDR3 in DNA: TGTGCTAGCAGCCGACGGGACACCGGGGAGCTGTTTTTT.

Details on this clone: Other DNA sequences of this sample code for an identical CDR3. This rearrangement joins TRBV18 to TRBJ2-5; D is unresolved. In germline, CDR1 is KGHSH, CDR2 LQKENI. Trimming took off 2 bases at V and 2 bases at J, with 6 bases between the two ends. The CDR3 totals 13 residues. The CDR3 reads CASSPGIQETQYF. The CDR3 bases are TGTGCCAGCTCACCAGGCATTCAAGAGACCCAGTACTTC.

This chain links TRBV4-3 with TRBJ1-6, with 8 bases matching TRBD1. With V trimmed by 6 bases and J by 9 bases, 13 bases remained unmatched. The CDR3 totals 16 residues. Germline CDR1 is LGHNA and CDR2 is YSLEER. For the CDR3, the DNA is TGCGCCAGCAGTCGAACTTACAGGGGGAATAGTTCACCCCTCCACTTT. This codes for CASSRTYRGNSSPLHF.

This sequence joins TRBV2 and TRBJ2-1, with D perhaps matching TRBD1 (5 bases). V shed 0 bases and J shed 6 bases, with 15 bases lying between them. Germline values: CDR1 SNHLY, CDR2 FYNNEI. This CDR3 contains 16 residues. As DNA, the CDR3 is TGTGCCAGCAGTGAAGCGCAACAGGTCCAGGCCAATGAGCAGTTCTTC. It yields the protein CASSEAQQVQANEQFF.

The chain combines TRBV27 with TRBJ2-7; D may be TRBD2 (6 bases). The CDR3 runs 13 residues. V lost 6 bases, J lost 7 bases, and 16 bases lay in between. Germline assignment: CDR1 MNHEY and CDR2 SMNVEV (reference sequence). This CDR3 is CASRKAGNREQYF. The CDR3 region has the DNA TGTGCCAGCAGGAAGGCGGGGAATAGGGAGCAGTACTTC.

This chain joins TRBV29-1 and TRBJ2-7, with 12 bases identical to TRBD2. The CDR3 sequence is 14 residues long. The trim removed 5 bases at V and 2 bases at J, leaving 4 bases unmatched. CDR1 SQVTM and CDR2 ANQGSEA come from the germline V gene. CDR3 coding DNA: TGCAGCGTTCAGACTAGCGGGGGAACCTACGAGCAGTACTTC. Its protein product is CSVQTSGGTYEQYF.

The chain links TRBV9 to TRBJ2-2, with 7 bases that match TRBD2. CDR1 is SGDLS and CDR2 is YYNGEE in the germline V gene. CDR3 size: 15 residues. The V and J ends lost 4 bases and 4 bases, in that order; junction bases with no gene match: 7. CDR3 DNA: TGTGCCAGCAGCACCTTGGGGGGGGTCACCGGGGAGCTGTTTTTT. It is translated as CASSTLGGVTGELFF.

This clone was counted once. The gene calls are TRBV30 and TRBJ1-5; weak D call: TRBD1 (6 bases). The germline CDR1 and CDR2 sequences are GTSNPN and SVGIG (reference sequence). V lost 0 bases and J 4 bases, leaving 19 bases between the germline ends. The CDR3 is 17 amino acids. The CDR3 sequence is CAWSVWGGGTENQPQHF. DNA for the CDR3: TGTGCCTGGAGTGTGTGGGGGGGCGGGACGGAGAATCAGCCCCAGCATTTT.

This clone was detected once. The gene calls are TRBV7-8 and TRBJ2-7; 7 bases are shared with TRBD2. J lost 3 bases, V lost 2 bases, and 10 bases had no gene match. This CDR3 is built from 16 residues. CDR1 SGHVS and CDR2 FQNEAQ come from the germline V gene. The CDR3 DNA is TGTGCCAGCAGCTTAAGGGGAGGGCAGGGAGGCTACGAGCAGTACTTC. Translated: CASSLRGGQGGYEQYF.

The chain employs TRBV5-1 and TRBJ2-2; TRBD1 matches at 8 bases. The germline CDR1 and CDR2 sequences are SGHRS and YFSETQ. With 5 bases clipped from V and 7 bases from J, the junction kept 10 bases outside the gene matches. This CDR3 comprises 15 residues. CDR3 region: CASSTGQGMVGELFF. The CDR3 coding sequence is TGCGCCAGCAGTACCGGACAGGGTATGGTCGGGGAGCTGTTTTTT.